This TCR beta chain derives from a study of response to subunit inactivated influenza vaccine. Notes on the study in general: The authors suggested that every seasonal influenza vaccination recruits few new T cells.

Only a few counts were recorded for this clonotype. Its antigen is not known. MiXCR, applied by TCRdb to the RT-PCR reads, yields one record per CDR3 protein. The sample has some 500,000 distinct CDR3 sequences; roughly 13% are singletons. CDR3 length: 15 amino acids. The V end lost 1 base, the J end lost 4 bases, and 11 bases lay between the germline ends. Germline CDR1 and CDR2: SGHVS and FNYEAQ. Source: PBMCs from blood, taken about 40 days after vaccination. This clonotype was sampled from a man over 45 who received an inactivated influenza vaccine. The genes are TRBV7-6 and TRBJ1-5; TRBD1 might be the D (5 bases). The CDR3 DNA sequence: TGTGCCAGCAGCTTAGGCCCCTCAGGGAATCAGCCCCAGCATTTT. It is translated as CASSLGPSGNQPQHF.